The following is a T cell receptor beta chain sequence with its context. Its target is unknown. Every donor was a healthy person donating bone marrow. Trimming left V 5 bases short and J 2 bases short, with 11 bases between. Germline-derived CDR1 and CDR2 are SGHTA and FQGTGA. The CDR3 contains 14 residues. The sample originates from a study of cytomegalovirus exposure and HLA in healthy donors. General observations from the study: Cytomegalovirus association was assigned to approximately 160 TCR beta chains. Approximately 17,000 TCR beta sequences were associated with HLA alleles at 0.05 false discovery rate in a later analysis. Previous analysis showed most TCR beta V segments were productive about 87% or about 30% of the time.

Vbeta (60) and Jbeta (13) primers were used in the PCR. Profiled with immunoSEQ multiplex PCR; TCRdb holds only in-frame clones, not every one. The sample holds more than 95,000 clones; 60% to 80% are singletons and the top ten take roughly 6%. This chain connects TRBV7-3 to TRBJ2-3; tentatively, D is TRBD2 (7 bases). The sequence was obtained from a man in his 60s in good health and CMV-seropositive. Sequencing used PBMCs. The CDR3 coding sequence is TGTGCCAGCAGCCCCGGGGGGCTCACAGATACGCAGTATTTT. Its protein product is CASSPGGLTDTQYF.